A selection of T cell receptor beta chains follows, all from one sample in a study of T cell responses to AZD1222 COVID-19 vaccine. The method was immunoSEQ multiplex PCR; TCRdb's version includes in-frame clones alone and lacks a portion of them. The profile shows about 130,000 clones, approximately 84% of them singletons. Sequencing used peripheral blood, obtained on day 0 of AZD1222 vaccination. The receptors were gathered from an adult in good health. Both conserved end residues are part of each CDR3. A D gene is named only where the DNA matches it firmly. Where a row states a size, it is once, few, many or the class of an expanded clone; other rows omit it.

.	TRBV11-2	11	.	TRBJ1-3	CASNARNTIYF	TGTGCCAGCAACGCTCGAAACACCATATATTTT
.	TRBV7-2	14	.	TRBJ2-5	CASSPRGGLETQYF	TGTGCCAGCAGCCCCCGAGGGGGATTGGAGACCCAGTACTTC
TRBD1	TRBV9	16	.	TRBJ1-1	CASSGASGQVDTEAFF	TGTGCCAGCAGCGGAGCGTCGGGACAGGTGGACACTGAAGCTTTCTTT
.	TRBV7-2	13	.	TRBJ2-4	CASSDRLRNIQYF	TGTGCCAGCAGCGATCGGTTGAGAAACATTCAGTACTTC
TRBD2	TRBV19	15	.	TRBJ2-7	CASRATSGTVYEQYF	TGTGCCAGTAGGGCGACTAGCGGGACTGTCTACGAGCAGTACTTC
.	TRBV28	17	few	TRBJ1-5	CASSSTAGVGSNQPQHF	TGTGCCAGCAGTTCGACCGCAGGGGTCGGAAGCAATCAGCCCCAGCATTTT
.	TRBV10-3	11	.	TRBJ2-7	CAIAGLKEQYF	TGTGCCATCGCGGGCCTAAAAGAGCAGTACTTC
.	TRBV5-6	14	.	TRBJ1-2	CASSFRGSYYGYTF	TGTGCCAGCAGCTTTCGGGGGAGTTACTATGGCTACACCTTC
TRBD1	TRBV6-5	15	.	TRBJ1-1	CASSRRGTGNTEAFF	TGTGCCAGCAGCCGAAGGGGGACAGGGAACACTGAAGCTTTCTTT
.	TRBV5-1	16	.	TRBJ1-2	CASSLRWDTGRGGYTF	TGCGCCAGCAGCTTGCGTTGGGACACGGGGAGAGGTGGCTACACCTTC
.	TRBV7-3	11	.	TRBJ1-1	CASSAGTEAFF	TGTGCCAGCAGCGCCGGGACAGAAGCTTTCTTT
TRBD2	TRBV11-2	14	.	TRBJ2-7	CASSFSLAGDEQYF	TGTGCCAGCAGCTTCTCTCTAGCGGGGGACGAGCAGTACTTC
.	TRBV30	14	.	TRBJ2-1	CAWKGTVSYNEQFF	TGTGCCTGGAAGGGGACGGTCTCCTACAATGAGCAGTTCTTC
TRBD1	TRBV29-1	15	.	TRBJ1-1	CSVAGTGGAYTEAFF	TGCAGCGTAGCTGGGACAGGGGGCGCCTACACTGAAGCTTTCTTT
TRBD2	TRBV7-8	16	once	TRBJ2-2	CASSLSGGIGTGELFF	TGTGCCAGCAGCCTTAGCGGGGGCATAGGGACCGGGGAGCTGTTTTTT
.	TRBV6-5	13	.	TRBJ1-5	CASSYRANQPQHF	TGTGCCAGCAGTTACAGGGCCAATCAGCCCCAGCATTTT
TRBD1	TRBV10-2	12	.	TRBJ2-5	CASRDRTETQYF	TGCGCCAGCAGGGACAGGACAGAGACCCAGTACTTC
TRBD2	TRBV29-1	13	.	TRBJ2-1	CSVRGGSYNEQFF	TGCAGCGTTCGGGGGGGCTCCTACAATGAGCAGTTCTTC
.	TRBV28	14	.	TRBJ1-5	CASSLFQGSEPQHF	TGTGCCAGCAGTTTATTTCAGGGGAGCGAGCCCCAGCATTTT
TRBD2	TRBV7-2	17	.	TRBJ2-7	CASSHRLAGGAFYEQYF	TGTGCCAGCAGCCACCGACTAGCGGGCGGCGCTTTCTACGAGCAGTACTTC
.	TRBV20-1	11	once	TRBJ1-3	CSALRGDTIYF	TGCAGTGCCCTGCGAGGGGACACCATATATTTT
TRBD1	TRBV27	17	.	TRBJ1-6	CASSLLPIGTDNSPLHF	TGTGCCAGCAGTTTATTACCAATCGGGACAGACAATTCACCCCTCCACTTT
.	TRBV9	13	.	TRBJ1-5	CASSGGSNQPQHF	TGTGCCAGCAGTGGAGGGAGCAATCAGCCCCAGCATTTT
.	TRBV4-2	11	.	TRBJ1-2	CASSPGYGYTF	TGTGCCAGCAGCCCGGGCTATGGCTACACCTTC
.	TRBV5-8	15	.	TRBJ1-2	CASSDSPLTGYGYTF	TGTGCCAGCAGTGATAGTCCGCTAACGGGCTATGGCTACACCTTC
.	TRBV4-3	16	.	TRBJ1-1	CASSQDLGSRGAEAFF	TGCGCCAGCAGCCAAGATCTAGGAAGTCGAGGCGCTGAAGCTTTCTTT
TRBD1	TRBV18	13	.	TRBJ2-1	CASSRGQYNEQFF	TGTGCCAGCTCACGGGGACAGTACAATGAGCAGTTCTTC
.	TRBV18	14	.	TRBJ2-6	CASSRGAGANVLTF	TGTGCCAGCTCCCGGGGAGCTGGGGCCAACGTCCTGACTTTC
.	TRBV27	16	few	TRBJ2-5	CASSLRSLRDGETQYF	TGTGCCAGCAGTTTAAGGTCCTTACGAGATGGAGAGACCCAGTACTTC
.	TRBV7-8	12	.	TRBJ1-2	CASRLKWGDLTF	TGTGCCAGCAGGTTGAAGTGGGGGGACCTCACCTTC
TRBD1	TRBV6-5	13	.	TRBJ2-3	CASGQGGTDTQYF	TGTGCCAGTGGACAGGGGGGCACAGATACGCAGTATTTT
.	TRBV5-8	11	.	TRBJ1-4	CASRSSGELFF	TGTGCCAGCAGATCCTCAGGGGAACTGTTTTTT
TRBD2	TRBV7-8	14	.	TRBJ2-7	CASSPAGGVYEQYF	TGTGCCAGCAGCCCAGCGGGGGGTGTCTACGAGCAGTACTTC
.	TRBV24-1	14	.	TRBJ2-3	CATSDFQDRAGQYF	TGTGCCACCAGTGATTTTCAGGACCGAGCTGGGCAGTATTTT
.	TRBV20-1	11	.	TRBJ1-1	CSPPTNTEAFF	TGCAGTCCACCAACGAACACTGAAGCTTTCTTT
TRBD1	TRBV19	15	.	TRBJ2-1	CASSTYGTGGNEQLF	TGTGCCAGTAGTACGTACGGGACAGGGGGCAATGAGCAGCTCTTC
.	TRBV10-3	11	.	TRBJ1-2	CAISEIDGYTF	TGTGCCATCAGTGAGATCGATGGCTACACCTTC
TRBD2	TRBV7-2	15	few	TRBJ2-1	CASSLESGGKNEQFF	TGTGCCAGCAGCTTAGAGTCCGGGGGGAAAAATGAGCAGTTCTTC
TRBD1	TRBV4-3	15	.	TRBJ2-1	CASSREGTGSNEQFF	TGCGCCAGCAGCCGGGAGGGGACAGGGTCCAATGAGCAGTTCTTC
TRBD2	TRBV28	15	.	TRBJ2-7	CASSSPQRGVWEQYF	TGTGCCAGCAGTTCCCCCCAGCGGGGGGTGTGGGAGCAGTACTTC
.	TRBV4-1	15	.	TRBJ1-4	CASSLLSTKGEKLFF	TGCGCCAGCAGCCTTTTGAGCACCAAGGGTGAAAAACTGTTTTTT
TRBD1	TRBV2	13	.	TRBJ1-2	CASTGTVIYGYTF	TGTGCCAGCACCGGGACAGTGATATATGGCTACACCTTC
TRBD1	TRBV6-5	15	.	TRBJ2-7	CASSYSWTGGYEQYF	TGTGCCAGCAGTTACTCGTGGACAGGGGGCTACGAGCAGTACTTC
.	TRBV28	14	.	TRBJ1-3	CASSPPGAGNTIYF	TGTGCCAGCAGTCCCCCCGGGGCTGGAAACACCATATATTTT
.	TRBV4-1	14	.	TRBJ1-1	CASSHEQGRTEAFF	TGCGCCAGCAGCCATGAGCAGGGGAGGACTGAAGCTTTCTTT
.	TRBV5-1	12	once	TRBJ1-2	CASSLEGYGYTF	TGCGCCAGCAGCTTGGAGGGATACGGCTACACCTTC